The 18 T cell receptor beta chains presented below share a single source sample, sequenced in a study of low-dose radiotherapy and immunotherapy resistance in tumors. Time point reported: before trial treatment. First-strand cDNA used TRAV- and TRBV-specific primers, covering alpha and beta chains. A constant-region primer paired with the V-primer adapter amplified TCRs over about 19 PCR cycles. TCRdb analysed the reads with MiXCR anew, one entry per CDR3 protein. The top ten hold approximately 3.7% of the sample, which has 30,000 to 50,000 distinct CDR3 sequences, 25% to 40% seen once. The source material was PBMCs, sampled before treatment. The receptors come from a male donor with gallbladder cancer.

This chain joins TRBV5-1 and TRBJ2-7; TRBD1 agrees at 8 bases. Trimming cost V 0 bases and J 2 bases; bases outside gene matches: 4. The CDR3 has 15 residues. The germline gives CDR1 SGHRS, CDR2 YFSETQ. The CDR3 nucleotides are TGCGCCAGCAGCTTGGCCTCAGGGGGCACCTACGAGCAGTACTTC. It yields the protein CASSLASGGTYEQYF.

CDR3 bases: TGTGCCAGCAGCCCCGGGTCTAATAATTCACCCCTCCACTTT. Encoded protein: CASSPGSNNSPLHF. The chain employs TRBV28 and TRBJ1-6, with D uncertain. Trimming removed 6 bases at V and 5 bases at J, with 11 bases between. The CDR3 consists of 14 residues. Looked up from germline, CDR1 is MDHEN and CDR2 is SYDVKM.

This clonotype was detected ten times or more. The chain is built from TRBV7-3 and TRBJ2-3; 11 bases line up with TRBD2. The V gene's germline CDR1 is SGHTA and CDR2 FQGTGA. CDR3 length equals 17 residues. After removal of 1 base from V and 1 base from J, the junction contained 4 bases not matched to a gene. In DNA, the CDR3 is TGTGCCAGCAGCTTAAGGACTAGCGGGCGGGGCACAGATACGCAGTATTTT. Its translation: CASSLRTSGRGTDTQYF.

Within the sample, this clonotype is medium-sized. This chain links TRBV28 with TRBJ2-1, with D possibly TRBD2 on 6 matching bases. Per germline, CDR1 MDHEN and CDR2 SYDVKM. The V gene lost 5 bases and the J gene lost 4 bases, with 15 bases spanning the gap. The length of the CDR3 is 15 residues. The CDR3: CASSPLGGTYNEQFF. The CDR3 DNA follows: TGTGCCAGCAGTCCCTTGGGGGGAACTTACAATGAGCAGTTCTTC.

This clonotype was recorded many times. V and J are TRBV9 and TRBJ2-1, with D perhaps given as TRBD1 or TRBD2 (5 bases each). The CDR3 extends over 14 amino acids. The germline V and J ends were trimmed by 0 bases and 3 bases, with 7 bases remaining between them. In germline, CDR1 is SGDLS, CDR2 YYNGEE. CDR3 loop: CASSVAGSYNEQFF. DNA of the CDR3: TGTGCCAGCAGCGTAGCAGGGAGCTACAATGAGCAGTTCTTC. Complete variable domain (other parts from reference TRBV9 and TRBJ2-1): DSGVTQTPKHLITATGQRVTLRCSPRSGDLSVYWYQQSLDQGLQFLIQYYNGEERAKGNILERFSAQQFPDLHSELNLSSLELGDSALYFCASSVAGSYNEQFFGPGTRLTVL.

At least ten counts were recorded for this clonotype. CDR3 sequence (DNA): TGTGCCAGCAGCTCCGCGGGGGGACTGGAGACCCAGTACTTC. This translates into CASSSAGGLETQYF. J is TRBJ2-5 and V is TRBV7-9; TRBD2 agrees at 8 bases. The CDR3 spans 14 residues. Germline V lookup: CDR1 SEHNR, CDR2 FQNEAQ (reference sequence). V was pared by 4 bases and J by 5 bases, with 6 bases of the junction left unmatched.

The V gene is TRBV28, the J gene TRBJ2-7; the match to TRBD1 covers 11 bases. CDR1 is MDHEN, CDR2 SYDVKM, per germline. The V and J ends lost 3 bases and 7 bases, in that order; junction bases with no gene match: 8. The CDR3 length is 15 residues. The CDR3 coding sequence is TGTGCCAGCAGTTTTACCGGACAGGGGGCGGAAGAGCAGTACTTC. Amino acid sequence: CASSFTGQGAEEQYF.

This clonotype has ten or more counts. The chain employs TRBV5-1 and TRBJ1-1, with a tentative D call TRBD1 (5 bases). The germline V gene has CDR1 SGHRS and CDR2 YFSETQ. The V end lost 6 bases, the J end lost 0 bases, and 15 bases lay between the germline ends. The CDR3 totals 15 residues. The CDR3 reads CASTPGGAMNTEAFF. In nucleotides, the CDR3 is TGCGCCAGCACCCCCGGTGGGGCCATGAACACTGAAGCTTTCTTT.

V usage is TRBV20-1 and J usage is TRBJ2-1, with TRBD2 identical over 12 bases. CDR1 DFQATT and CDR2 SNEGSKA come from the germline V gene (reference sequence). J lost 5 bases, V lost 4 bases, and 6 bases had no gene match. The CDR3 runs to 15 residues. The CDR3 sequence: CSAIGLAGTHNEQFF. The CDR3 region has the DNA TGCAGTGCTATTGGACTAGCGGGAACTCACAATGAGCAGTTCTTC.

The table lists this clonotype with many counts. This sequence joins TRBV3-1 and TRBJ2-6; 9 bases are shared with TRBD1. With 3 bases clipped from V and 0 bases from J, the junction kept 6 bases outside the gene matches. CDR1 and CDR2 from the germline V gene are LGHDT and YNNKEL (reference sequence). The CDR3 is 18 residues long. CDR3 nucleotides: TGTGCCAGCAGCCACCCGGGACAGGGTCTCTCTGGGGCCAACGTCCTGACTTTC. This codes for CASSHPGQGLSGANVLTF.

In its sample, this clonotype was seen many times. The genes are TRBV20-1 and TRBJ2-5; 10 bases map to TRBD2. The V gene end was trimmed by 4 bases and the J gene end by 5 bases; junction bases not matched to a gene: 19. This CDR3 is built from 18 residues. The germline gives CDR1 DFQATT, CDR2 SNEGSKA (reference sequence). DNA of the CDR3: TGCAGTGCTACAAAAATAGCGGGAGGCCCCTTGGGTACGGAGACCCAGTACTTC. Translated, it gives CSATKIAGGPLGTETQYF.

This clonotype was seen a few times. The J gene is TRBJ1-1, the V gene TRBV5-1; tentatively, D is TRBD1 (6 bases). In germline, CDR1 is SGHRS, CDR2 YFSETQ. This CDR3 has 14 residues. The V gene lost 3 bases and the J gene lost 4 bases, with 13 bases spanning the gap. CDR3 sequence: CASSYGGEGTEAFF. The CDR3 DNA follows: TGCGCCAGCAGCTACGGGGGCGAGGGCACTGAAGCTTTCTTT.

This clonotype was found many times. The J gene is TRBJ1-4, the V gene TRBV12-3 or TRBV12-4; D is unresolved. The CDR3 has 16 residues. The ends were cut back, 3 bases at V and 8 bases at J, with 19 bases in the middle. The CDR3 coding sequence is TGTGCCAGCAGTTTTGGTGACGGGAGCAAGCGGGAAAAACTGTTTTTT. This sequence encodes CASSFGDGSKREKLFF.

This clonotype was found many times. This chain uses TRBV10-2 with TRBJ2-5; 8 bases are a match to TRBD2. The junction had 4 bases not matched to a gene; V was cut back by 5 bases and J by 2 bases. The CDR3 is 14 residues long. The germline V gene has CDR1 WSHSY and CDR2 SAAADI. The CDR3 DNA reads as TGCGCCAGCAGTTGGACTAGCCAACAAGAGACCCAGTACTTC. As protein: CASSWTSQQETQYF.

The chain joins TRBV2 to TRBJ2-3; tentative D call: TRBD2 (7 bases). Germline V gives CDR1 SNHLY, CDR2 FYNNEI. The germline V and J ends were trimmed by 1 base and 6 bases, with 14 bases remaining between them. The CDR3 totals 15 residues. CDR3 coding DNA: TGTGCCAGCAGTGAAGGGGGGGGGGCCTTGGATACGCAGTATTTT. Translation: CASSEGGGALDTQYF.

The chain has TRBV5-1 and TRBJ2-7; D is unclear. Germline V gene sequence: CDR1 SGHRS, CDR2 YFSETQ. V lost 2 bases and J 2 bases, leaving 8 bases between the germline ends. CDR3 length: 13 residues. The CDR3 loop is CASSFGRPYEQYF. CDR3 bases: TGCGCCAGCAGCTTCGGCAGACCCTACGAGCAGTACTTC.

This clonotype showed up just once. The chain employs TRBV27 and TRBJ2-7; the D call may be TRBD1 or TRBD2 (5 bases each). Trimming pared 0 bases from V and 0 bases from J, leaving 9 bases between. Germline CDR1 and CDR2: MNHEY and SMNVEV (reference sequence). The CDR3 extends over 15 amino acids. CDR3 amino acids: CASSLSGDRSYEQYF. The CDR3 bases are TGTGCCAGCAGTTTATCCGGGGACCGCTCCTACGAGCAGTACTTC.

The CDR3 sequence is CASSRWAGTGAYEQYF. The DNA of the CDR3 is TGTGCCAGCAGCCGATGGGCGGGGACAGGGGCTTACGAGCAGTACTTC. V and J are TRBV5-6 and TRBJ2-7; TRBD1 aligns across 10 bases. V dropped 4 bases and J dropped 4; count of bases not matched to a gene: 11. Germline CDR1 and CDR2: SGHDT and YYEEEE. CDR3 length: 16 residues.